This TCR beta chain emerged from a study of blood T cell repertoires in COVID-19. Across the whole study: From T cells, B-cell-depleted T cells, or PBMCs came the material, which was cDNA or gDNA.

Sequenced by immunoSEQ multiplex PCR; TCRdb stores in-frame clones only, minus some. The table includes 150,000 to 200,000 clones, nearly 80% detected once. Looked up from germline, CDR1 is MDHEN and CDR2 is SYDVKM. The CDR3 has 13 residues. Between the trimmed V and J ends, which lost 6 bases and 6 bases, there was a span of 14 bases. The sequence was obtained from a woman aged 80 or older with acute or convalescent COVID-19. This sequence joins TRBV28 and TRBJ1-2; TRBD1 is a possible D gene (5 bases). Specimen: peripheral blood. The CDR3 protein is CASRGRARHGYTF. The CDR3 coding sequence is TGTGCCAGCAGGGGCAGGGCGAGGCATGGCTACACCTTC.